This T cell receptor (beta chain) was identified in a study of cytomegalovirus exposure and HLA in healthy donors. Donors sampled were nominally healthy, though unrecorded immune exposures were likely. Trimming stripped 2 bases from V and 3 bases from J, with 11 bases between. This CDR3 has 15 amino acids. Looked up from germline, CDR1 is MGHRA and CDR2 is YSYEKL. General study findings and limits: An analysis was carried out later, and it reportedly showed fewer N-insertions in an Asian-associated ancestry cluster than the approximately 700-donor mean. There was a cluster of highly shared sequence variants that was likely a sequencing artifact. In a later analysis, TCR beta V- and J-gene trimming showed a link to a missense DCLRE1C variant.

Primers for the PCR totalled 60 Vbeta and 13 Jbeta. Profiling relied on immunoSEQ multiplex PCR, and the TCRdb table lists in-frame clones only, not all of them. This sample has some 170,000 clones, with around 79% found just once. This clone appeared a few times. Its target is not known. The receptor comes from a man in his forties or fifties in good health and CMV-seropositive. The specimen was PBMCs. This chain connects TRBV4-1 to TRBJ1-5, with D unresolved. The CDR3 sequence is CASSQRLQINQPQHF. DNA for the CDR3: TGCGCCAGCAGCCAAAGATTACAGATCAATCAGCCCCAGCATTTT.